Presented here are 32 T cell receptor beta chains from one specimen sequenced in a study of T cell repertoires in ileal Crohn's disease. The table came from immunoSEQ multiplex PCR; TCRdb's copy has only in-frame clones and leaves some out. Of about 8,200 clones listed, over 70% are singletons. The sequenced material came from ileal tissue. These receptor sequences come from an adult with Crohn's disease.

This chain joins TRBV10-3 and TRBJ1-2, with D perhaps TRBD1 (5 bases). The V gene's germline CDR1 is ENHRY and CDR2 SYGVKD. The CDR3 has 16 residues. Trimming left V 0 bases short and J 5 bases short, with 16 bases between. The DNA for the CDR3 is TGTGCCATCAGTGAGTCTGGGGTAGGGGCGATGTATGGCTACACCTTC. It yields the protein CAISESGVGAMYGYTF.

This sequence joins TRBV5-1 and TRBJ1-1, with a possible D match to TRBD1 (6 bases). This CDR3 comprises 15 residues. Trimming pared 3 bases from V and 1 base from J, leaving 13 bases between. Germline V gives CDR1 SGHRS, CDR2 YFSETQ. CDR3 bases: TGCGCCAGCAGCTCCAGGGGTGGGGCGAACACTGAAGCTTTCTTT. It encodes CASSSRGGANTEAFF.

Details on this clone: The same CDR3 arises from other DNA sequences in this sample as well. The chain combines TRBV9 with TRBJ1-5; no clear D. V lost 2 bases to trimming and J lost 2 bases, with 11 bases between them. The CDR3 contains 15 residues. The germline V gene encodes CDR1 SGDLS and CDR2 YYNGEE. The CDR3 loop reads CASSVGGGGNQPQHF. As DNA, the CDR3 is TGTGCCAGCAGCGTTGGAGGAGGAGGCAATCAGCCCCAGCATTTT.

The chain links TRBV27 to TRBJ2-1, with TRBD2 matching over 11 bases. The germline V gene has CDR1 MNHEY and CDR2 SMNVEV (reference sequence). CDR3 length equals 16 residues. V gave up 6 bases and J gave up 9 bases; unmatched junction bases: 13. CDR3 nucleotides: TGTGCCAGCAGGCCCTCATTAGCGGGGGGGCGGGTTGAGCAGTTCTTC. Its protein product is CASRPSLAGGRVEQFF.

The chain has TRBV7-2 and TRBJ2-6; no definite D call. The V gene's germline CDR1 is SGHTA and CDR2 FQGNSA. V lost 5 bases to trimming and J lost 5 bases, with 7 bases between them. The CDR3 runs to 13 residues. CDR3 DNA sequence: TGTGCCAGCAGCCCCGAGAGGGCCAACGTCCTGACTTTC. It codes for CASSPERANVLTF.

The J gene is TRBJ2-2, the V gene TRBV11-2; tentatively, D is TRBD2 (6 bases). The germline gives CDR1 SGHAT, CDR2 FQNNGV. The CDR3 is 14 residues long. V lost 5 bases to trimming and J lost 6 bases, with 13 bases between them. The DNA for the CDR3 is TGTGCCAGCAGCCCTATCTCTAGCGCCGGGGAGCTGTTTTTT. Amino acid sequence: CASSPISSAGELFF.

The V and J genes are TRBV12-5 and TRBJ1-2, with D unresolved. The V gene lost 2 bases and the J gene lost 0 bases, with 4 bases spanning the gap. The germline V gene encodes CDR1 LGHNT and CDR2 FRNRAP. The CDR3 is made up of 13 amino acids. CDR3 sequence: CASGLSSNYGYTF. In DNA form, the CDR3 reads TGTGCTAGTGGTTTGTCTTCTAACTATGGCTACACCTTC. The full variable domain, its missing parts supplied by reference TRBV12-5 and TRBJ1-2, is DARVTQTPRHKVTEMGQEVTMRCQPILGHNTVFWYRQTMMQGLELLAYFRNRAPLDDSGMPKDRFSAEMPDATLATLKIQPSEPRDSAVYFCASGLSSNYGYTFGSGTRLTVV.

This clone was observed a handful of times. The chain is built from TRBV28 and TRBJ2-2; the D is unclear. Germline V gives CDR1 MDHEN, CDR2 SYDVKM. The CDR3 spans 12 residues. V was shortened by 6 bases and J by 5 bases, with 7 bases between the two germline ends. The CDR3 loop reads CASSPRTGELFF. The CDR3 nucleotides read TGTGCCAGCAGCCCGAGGACCGGGGAGCTGTTTTTT.

Only a few counts were recorded for this clone. The chain employs TRBV12-2 and TRBJ1-2; TRBD1, as called in the table, went unchecked against the DNA. TRBV12-2 is a pseudogene locus. The CDR3 has 15 amino acids. The CDR3 sequence: CASPGRATALYGYTF. As DNA, the CDR3 is TGTGCAAGTCCTGGCAGGGCGACGGCACTCTATGGCTACACCTTC.

By sample share, this clone is medium-sized (0.01 to 0.1%). The V and J genes are TRBV4-1 and TRBJ1-1, with TRBD1 identical over 7 bases. The CDR3 contains 15 residues. From germline, CDR1 is MGHRA and CDR2 YSYEKL. J lost 8 bases, V lost 3 bases, and 12 bases had no gene match. The CDR3 protein is CASSQESRQGREAFF. CDR3 in DNA: TGCGCCAGCAGCCAGGAGAGTCGACAGGGCAGGGAAGCTTTCTTT.

This clone was seen once. The chain combines TRBV29-1 with TRBJ2-2; D unresolved. Germline V CDR1 and CDR2: SQVTM, ANQGSEA. CDR3 length: 13 residues. The V end lost 2 bases, the J end lost 3 bases, and 7 bases lay between the germline ends. CDR3 nucleotides: TGCAGCGTTGAATGGCCAGACACCGGGGAGCTGTTTTTT. Translation gives CSVEWPDTGELFF.

The J gene is TRBJ1-5, the V gene TRBV2, with 9 bases that match TRBD1. CDR3 length: 15 amino acids. The junction had 8 bases not matched to a gene; V was cut back by 6 bases and J by 5 bases. CDR1 is SNHLY, CDR2 FYNNEI, per germline. The CDR3 loop reads CASSPGTGRDQPQHF. CDR3 bases: TGTGCCAGCAGCCCCGGGACAGGGAGGGATCAGCCCCAGCATTTT. The variable domain in full, with the rest retrieved from reference TRBV2 and TRBJ1-5, is EPEVTQTPSHQVTQMGQEVILRCVPISNHLYFYWYRQILGQKVEFLVSFYNNEISEKSEIFDDQFSVERPDGSNFTLKIRSTKLEDSAMYFCASSPGTGRDQPQHFGDGTRLSIL.

This clone is categorized as large (0.1 to 1%). This sequence joins TRBV30 and TRBJ2-2; D possibly corresponds to TRBD1 (6 bases). V shed 7 bases and J shed 1 base, with 16 bases lying between them. The germline V gene has CDR1 GTSNPN and CDR2 SVGIG (reference sequence). This CDR3 is built from 15 residues. This chain's CDR3 is CASHIHRENTGELFF. The CDR3 coding sequence is TGTGCCTCCCACATTCACAGGGAGAACACCGGGGAGCTGTTTTTT.

The chain has TRBV10-1 and TRBJ1-1; D is uncertain. Germline-derived CDR1 and CDR2 are WNHNN and SYGVQD (reference sequence). The V end lost 3 bases, the J end lost 0 bases, and 8 bases lay between the germline ends. The CDR3 covers 14 residues. This chain's CDR3 is CASSETQVNTEAFF. As DNA, the CDR3 is TGCGCCAGCAGTGAAACGCAGGTGAACACTGAAGCTTTCTTT.

J is TRBJ1-1 and V is TRBV7-2, with D possibly being TRBD1 (5 bases). The V gene's germline CDR1 is SGHTA and CDR2 FQGNSA. This CDR3 contains 13 residues. Trimming pared 0 bases from V and 10 bases from J, leaving 12 bases between. The CDR3 sequence is CASSLAQGGAAFF. CDR3 DNA sequence: TGTGCCAGCAGCTTAGCCCAGGGAGGTGCAGCTTTCTTT.

In its sample, this clone was seen once. DNA for the CDR3: TGTGCCAGCAGCTTACGGGGTGCTGGAAACACCATATATTTT. It specifies CASSLRGAGNTIYF. The chain combines TRBV7-8 with TRBJ1-3; no clear D gene. Germline V CDR1 and CDR2: SGHVS, FQNEAQ. The CDR3 extends over 14 amino acids. V was cut by 2 bases and J by 2 bases, with 7 bases left in between. The full variable domain, rest sourced from reference TRBV7-8 and TRBJ1-3, is GAGVSQSPRYKVAKRGQDVALRCDPISGHVSLFWYQQALGQGPEFLTYFQNEAQLDKSGLPSDRFFAERPEGSVSTLKIQRTQQEDSAVYLCASSLRGAGNTIYFGEGSWLTVV.

The CDR3 DNA sequence: TGTGCCAGCAGTAAGCAGGTTAGCACAGATACGCAGTATTTT. This encodes CASSKQVSTDTQYF. The chain couples TRBV27 to TRBJ2-3, with D uncertain. The CDR3 has 14 residues. Trimming took 5 bases from V and 0 from J, leaving 9 bases between them. Per the germline V gene, CDR1 is MNHEY and CDR2 is SMNVEV (reference sequence).

The rearrangement joins TRBV7-9 to TRBJ1-3; tentative D call: TRBD1 (6 bases). The CDR3 covers 15 residues. Trimming cost V 1 base and J 0 bases, with 7 bases left between them. The germline V gene has CDR1 SEHNR and CDR2 FQNEAQ (reference sequence). The DNA for the CDR3 is TGTGCCAGCAGCTTAGGGGGACACTCTGGAAACACCATATATTTT. Translation gives CASSLGGHSGNTIYF.

J is TRBJ2-7 and V is TRBV20-1, with D possibly being TRBD2 (5 bases). V was shortened by 5 bases and J by 5 bases, with 10 bases between the two germline ends. The germline V gene has CDR1 DFQATT and CDR2 SNEGSKA (reference sequence). The CDR3 consists of 11 residues. The CDR3 DNA is TGCAGTGCTCCGAAGGGAGACGAGCAGTACTTC. Its protein product is CSAPKGDEQYF.

The chain has TRBV7-2 and TRBJ1-6; D is ambiguous. CDR1 SGHTA and CDR2 FQGNSA come from the germline V gene. The V end was cut by 6 bases, the J end by 10 bases, with 10 bases between. CDR3 length equals 12 residues. This CDR3 is CASSSPSSPLHF. CDR3 nucleotides: TGTGCCAGCAGTTCTCCCTCCTCACCCCTCCACTTT.

The table lists this clone with a count of one. The rearrangement links TRBV11-2 to TRBJ2-2, with D tentatively TRBD1 (6 bases). From germline, CDR1 is SGHAT and CDR2 FQNNGV. This CDR3 is built from 15 residues. The V end was cut by 5 bases, the J end by 5 bases, with 15 bases between. This CDR3 reads CASSARQVPTGELFF. CDR3 nucleotide sequence: TGTGCCAGCAGCGCCCGACAGGTCCCAACCGGGGAGCTGTTTTTT.

V gene TRBV9 combines with J gene TRBJ2-7, with TRBD2 identical over 12 bases. The ends lost 4 bases at V and 5 bases at J; junction bases unmatched: 13. Germline assignment: CDR1 SGDLS and CDR2 YYNGEE. This CDR3 is 17 amino acids long. In DNA form, the CDR3 reads TGTGCCAGCAGCCCCCGGCCTAGCGGGGGGGCGGGGAACGAGCAGTACTTC. It yields the protein CASSPRPSGGAGNEQYF.

The sample holds a few counts of this clone. The V gene is TRBV7-9, the J gene TRBJ2-7, with 9 positions matching TRBD2. Trimming took 1 base from V and 3 from J; bases not matched to a gene: 4. The CDR3 contains 15 residues. Germline CDR1 reads SEHNR; CDR2 reads FQNEAQ (reference sequence). The CDR3 here is CASSLEASGVYEQYF. The DNA for the CDR3 is TGTGCCAGCAGCTTAGAGGCTAGCGGGGTCTACGAGCAGTACTTC.

This clone appeared once. V and J are TRBV4-3 and TRBJ1-2, with D unclear. Germline V gives CDR1 LGHNA, CDR2 YSLEER. Trimming stripped 0 bases from V and 1 base from J, with 9 bases between. The CDR3 is 15 amino acids. Here the CDR3 reads CASSQDFGVNYGYTF. The CDR3 DNA reads as TGCGCCAGCAGCCAAGATTTCGGGGTTAACTATGGCTACACCTTC.

CDR3 loop: CASSEGTGISPNYGYTF. CDR3 nucleotide sequence: TGTGCCAGCAGTGAAGGGACAGGGATATCGCCTAACTATGGCTACACCTTC. The chain links TRBV28 to TRBJ1-2; 9 bases align to TRBD1. Germline lookup yields CDR1 MDHEN and CDR2 SYDVKM. The V gene end was trimmed by 5 bases and the J gene end by 0 bases; junction bases not matched to a gene: 10. The CDR3 is 17 amino acids.

V is TRBV18 and J is TRBJ1-2; TRBD1 matches 8 bases. The germline gives CDR1 KGHSH, CDR2 LQKENI. Trimming at V came to 2 bases and at J to 8 bases, leaving 10 bases not matched to a gene. CDR3 length: 15 residues. The CDR3 sequence is CASSPRQGPPGGYTF. DNA for the CDR3: TGTGCCAGCTCACCAAGACAGGGGCCCCCGGGCGGCTACACCTTC.

This chain connects TRBV9 to TRBJ2-3; tentative D call: TRBD1 (6 bases). Germline values: CDR1 SGDLS, CDR2 YYNGEE. V lost 4 bases, J lost 6 bases, and 24 bases lay in between. This CDR3 region has 17 residues. CDR3 region: CASSHEGQPRITDTQYF. The CDR3 DNA sequence: TGTGCCAGCAGCCATGAAGGACAGCCCAGAATTACGGATACGCAGTATTTT.

The chain uses TRBV18 and TRBJ1-6; the D is unclear. V lost 0 bases and J 8 bases, leaving 8 bases between the germline ends. Germline CDR1 reads KGHSH; CDR2 reads LQKENI. The CDR3 totals 14 residues. The CDR3 protein is CASSPPVQDSPLHF. CDR3 DNA: TGTGCCAGCTCACCACCCGTCCAGGATTCACCCCTCCACTTT.

The chain links TRBV6-4 to TRBJ1-1; TRBD1 matches 8 bases. The CDR3 is made up of 14 amino acids. V lost 6 bases to trimming and J lost 8 bases; unmatched junction nucleotides: 11. Germline CDR1 and CDR2: MRHNA and SNTAGT. For the CDR3, the DNA is TGTGCCAGCAGCCTGACAGGGGCGATGGAGGAAGCTTTCTTT. Its translation is CASSLTGAMEEAFF.

The chain joins TRBV27 to TRBJ2-5, with TRBD2 matching 10 bases. CDR3 length equals 17 residues. CDR1 and CDR2 (germline): MNHEY, SMNVEV (reference sequence). J was trimmed by 1 base and V by 5 bases; bases with no gene match: 10. The CDR3 sequence: CASSPIRVAGGQETQYF. As DNA, the CDR3 is TGTGCCAGCAGTCCCATTAGAGTAGCGGGGGGCCAAGAGACCCAGTACTTC.

The chain links TRBV4-2 to TRBJ2-3, with 7 bases fitting TRBD2. The CDR3 contains 16 residues. CDR1 is LGHNA, CDR2 YNFKEQ, per germline. The V gene end was trimmed by 1 base and the J gene end by 6 bases; junction bases not matched to a gene: 10. CDR3 sequence reads: CASSQVGGGASDTQYF. The CDR3 bases are TGTGCCAGCAGCCAAGTTGGCGGGGGTGCGTCCGATACGCAGTATTTT.

This clone is large in the sample. V usage is TRBV2 and J usage is TRBJ1-6; tentatively, D is TRBD1 (5 bases). The germline V and J ends were trimmed by 4 bases and 10 bases, with 14 bases remaining between them. The CDR3 is 14 residues long. Germline V gives CDR1 SNHLY, CDR2 FYNNEI. CDR3 sequence reads: CASSVSQGHSPLHF. The CDR3 DNA reads TGTGCCAGCAGTGTATCCCAGGGTCACTCACCCCTCCACTTT.